Shown below are 5 T cell receptor beta chains from a single sample sequenced in a study of T cell responses to AZD1222 COVID-19 vaccine. The data were produced by immunoSEQ multiplex PCR, yet TCRdb's version contains in-frame clones alone and is incomplete. The sample consists of around 100,000 clones, approximately 90% of them appearing once. Specimen: peripheral blood, collected on day 0 of AZD1222 vaccination. The receptors were sampled from an adult in good health.

The chain employs TRBV4-2 and TRBJ2-7; D not resolved. This CDR3 is 13 amino acids long. Trimming took 3 bases from V and 0 from J, leaving 6 bases between them. Germline lookup yields CDR1 LGHNA and CDR2 YNFKEQ. CDR3 loop: CASSQLISYEQYF. DNA of the CDR3: TGTGCCAGCAGCCAGCTCATCTCCTACGAGCAGTACTTC.

V and J are TRBV4-2 and TRBJ2-1, with D possibly being TRBD1 (6 bases). Per the germline V gene, CDR1 is LGHNA and CDR2 is YNFKEQ. Trimming took 3 bases from V and 5 from J, leaving 11 bases between them. The CDR3 spans 14 residues. CDR3 amino acids: CASSQPQGDNEQFF. The CDR3 nucleotides are TGTGCCAGCAGCCAGCCACAGGGTGACAATGAGCAGTTCTTC.

The chain is built from TRBV4-1 and TRBJ1-1; TRBD1 is a possible D gene (6 bases). Trimming left V 2 bases short and J 3 bases short, with 10 bases between. CDR1 is MGHRA and CDR2 is YSYEKL in the germline V gene. This CDR3 contains 14 residues. The CDR3 loop reads CASSQLQGDTEAFF. As DNA, the CDR3 is TGCGCCAGCAGCCAACTACAGGGTGACACTGAAGCTTTCTTT.

The rearrangement links TRBV9 to TRBJ1-3; D possibly corresponds to TRBD1 (6 bases). V lost 4 bases and J 2 bases, leaving 13 bases between the germline ends. This CDR3 region has 15 residues. Germline values: CDR1 SGDLS, CDR2 YYNGEE. CDR3: CASSPGQGTGNTIYF. CDR3 sequence (DNA): TGTGCCAGCAGCCCTGGGCAGGGGACTGGAAACACCATATATTTT.

The V gene is TRBV7-2, the J gene TRBJ2-3; the match to TRBD1 covers 7 bases. The CDR3 spans 14 residues. Germline CDR1 SGHTA, CDR2 FQGNSA. After removal of 5 bases from V and 7 bases from J, the junction contained 9 bases not matched to a gene. CDR3 in DNA: TGTGCCAGCAGCCAGAGGGACAGCCCTAATACGCAGTATTTT. Protein sequence: CASSQRDSPNTQYF.